Each of the 30 T cell receptor beta chains below was sequenced from the same sample in a study of blood T cell repertoires in COVID-19 (dated by TCRdb to 2018 to 2020). The library was generated by the immunoSEQ multiplex PCR assay. The clones in this table, taken by TCRdb from immuneACCESS, are in-frame only. Not every clone is retained; where verified, under half of the shortfall comes from an unresolved V gene, and the cause of the rest is unknown. This sample gives approximately 100,000 clones in total; 60% to 85% of them show up just once. The top ten constitute 3.5% to 5% of the sample. The sequenced sample was peripheral blood. The receptor source for this set is a human donor in a cohort sampled during active or convalescent COVID-19.

The chain uses TRBV5-1 and TRBJ2-7, with no clear D. The CDR3 covers 13 residues. The V end lost 0 bases, the J end lost 7 bases, and 11 bases lay between the germline ends. The germline CDR1 and CDR2 sequences are SGHRS and YFSETQ. The CDR3 DNA reads as TGCGCCAGCAGCTTGGATGGGCTGGGTGAGCAGTACTTC. Translating gives CASSLDGLGEQYF.

The chain has TRBV4-1 and TRBJ2-6; D is perhaps TRBD1 (5 bases). CDR3 length: 17 residues. The V gene lost 0 bases and the J gene lost 0 bases, with 9 bases spanning the gap. Looked up from germline, CDR1 is MGHRA and CDR2 is YSYEKL. In DNA form, the CDR3 reads TGCGCCAGCAGCCAAGATCACAGGAGCTCTGGGGCCAACGTCCTGACTTTC. It codes for CASSQDHRSSGANVLTF.

The chain is built from TRBV5-1 and TRBJ2-1, with 7 bases matching TRBD2. There are 15 residues in the CDR3. Germline V gene lookup returns CDR1 SGHRS and CDR2 YFSETQ. Trimming at V came to 4 bases and at J to 0 bases, leaving 4 bases not matched to a gene. This CDR3 reads CASSRLAGSYNEQFF. The CDR3 DNA reads as TGCGCCAGCAGCCGATTAGCGGGCTCCTACAATGAGCAGTTCTTC. The full variable domain, with the rest looked up from reference TRBV5-1 and TRBJ2-1, is KAGVTQTPRYLIKTRGQQVTLSCSPISGHRSVSWYQQTPGQGLQFLFEYFSETQRNKGNFPGRFSGRQFSNSRSEMNVSTLELGDSALYLCASSRLAGSYNEQFFGPGTRLTVL.

J is TRBJ2-3 and V is TRBV11-2; D is unclear. Germline lookup yields CDR1 SGHAT and CDR2 FQNNGV. The CDR3 has 15 amino acids. V was trimmed by 1 base and J by 3 bases, leaving 11 bases between them. The CDR3 DNA reads as TGTGCCAGCAGCTTAGTGCCCATGCGGACAGATACGCAGTATTTT. Its translation: CASSLVPMRTDTQYF.

The chain joins TRBV6-5 to TRBJ1-6; D is uncertain. This CDR3 has 13 amino acids. V shed 8 bases and J shed 0 bases, with 5 bases lying between them. The germline gives CDR1 MNHEY, CDR2 SVGAGI. The CDR3 loop reads CASLSSYNSPLHF. The CDR3, as DNA: TGTGCCAGCCTTAGCTCCTATAATTCACCCCTCCACTTT.

The chain links TRBV28 to TRBJ2-1, with 10 nucleotides matching TRBD2. CDR1 MDHEN and CDR2 SYDVKM come from the germline V gene. V lost 4 bases and J lost 1; bases outside the gene matches: 1. CDR3 length: 15 amino acids. Here the CDR3 reads CASSSSGSSYNEQFF. The CDR3, as DNA: TGTGCCAGCAGTTCTAGCGGGAGTTCCTACAATGAGCAGTTCTTC. The full variable domain, with the rest looked up from reference TRBV28 and TRBJ2-1, is DVKVTQSSRYLVKRTGEKVFLECVQDMDHENMFWYRQDPGLGLRLIYFSYDVKMKEKGDIPEGYSVSREKKERFSLILESASTNQTSMYLCASSSSGSSYNEQFFGPGTRLTVL.

V usage is TRBV2 and J usage is TRBJ1-2, with 7 bases aligning to TRBD1. Germline lookup yields CDR1 SNHLY and CDR2 FYNNEI. This CDR3 is built from 14 residues. V lost 5 bases, J lost 7 bases, and 10 bases stayed unmatched. The CDR3 spells CASSLGRTGSGYTF. The CDR3 DNA follows: TGTGCCAGCAGTTTGGGTCGGACAGGTTCTGGCTACACCTTC.

The chain recombines TRBV4-1 with TRBJ1-6; D is ambiguous. Germline CDR1 reads MGHRA; CDR2 reads YSYEKL. V lost 1 base and J lost 5, with 12 bases in between. This CDR3 is built from 16 residues. CDR3 sequence (DNA): TGCGCCAGCAGCCAAGCCTCGAACAGAAATAATTCACCCCTCCACTTT. Translated, it gives CASSQASNRNNSPLHF.

The rearrangement joins TRBV6-5 to TRBJ1-1; the match to TRBD1 covers 9 bases. V shed 8 bases, J shed 0 bases, and the junction held 7 bases outside the gene matches. CDR3 length: 15 residues. Per germline, CDR1 MNHEY and CDR2 SVGAGI. The CDR3 here is CASSRDRDMNTEAFF. DNA of the CDR3: TGTGCCAGCTCCCGGGACAGGGATATGAACACTGAAGCTTTCTTT.

The chain combines TRBV7-6 with TRBJ2-1, with D possibly matching TRBD2 (5 bases). Per germline, CDR1 SGHVS and CDR2 FNYEAQ. V was trimmed by 5 bases and J by 9 bases, leaving 8 bases between them. The CDR3 runs to 11 residues. In DNA, the CDR3 is TGTGCCAGCAGCCAACGGGGTGAGCAGTTCTTC. This translates into CASSQRGEQFF.

The chain combines TRBV5-1 with TRBJ1-5; the match to TRBD1 covers 8 bases. The CDR3 length is 13 residues. With V trimmed by 5 bases and J by 6 bases, 4 bases remained unmatched. Germline-derived CDR1 and CDR2 are SGHRS and YFSETQ. The CDR3 DNA reads TGCGCCAGCAGGGACAGGGATGGTCAGCCCCAGCATTTT. Protein sequence: CASRDRDGQPQHF.

The chain couples TRBV5-1 to TRBJ2-7; 7 nucleotides line up with TRBD2. The trim removed 5 bases at V and 6 bases at J, leaving 8 bases unmatched. CDR3 size: 13 residues. Germline CDR1 and CDR2: SGHRS and YFSETQ. Here the CDR3 DNA reads TGCGCCAGCAGATACGCGGGAGCAGGCGAGCAGTACTTC. It is translated as CASRYAGAGEQYF. Drawing the rest from reference TRBV5-1 and TRBJ2-7, the complete variable domain is KAGVTQTPRYLIKTRGQQVTLSCSPISGHRSVSWYQQTPGQGLQFLFEYFSETQRNKGNFPGRFSGRQFSNSRSEMNVSTLELGDSALYLCASRYAGAGEQYFGPGTRLTVT.

This clone was detected a few times. The chain joins TRBV5-1 to TRBJ1-6, with a weak D call TRBD1 (6 bases). CDR3 length: 16 amino acids. Germline V gene data show CDR1 as SGHRS and CDR2 as YFSETQ. Trimming pared 1 base from V and 2 bases from J, leaving 10 bases between. The CDR3 sequence is CASSLTGFTYNSPLHF. CDR3 DNA: TGCGCCAGCAGCTTGACAGGGTTTACCTATAATTCACCCCTCCACTTT.

In nucleotides, the CDR3 is TGTGCCAGCAGTTTTTATCGGGCTAGCGGAGATACGCAGTATTTT. Its protein is CASSFYRASGDTQYF. The chain couples TRBV27 to TRBJ2-3; TRBD2 aligns across 7 bases. Trimming at V came to 3 bases and at J to 5 bases, leaving 8 bases not matched to a gene. Germline V lookup: CDR1 MNHEY, CDR2 SMNVEV (reference sequence). The CDR3 contains 15 residues.

V gene TRBV4-3 combines with J gene TRBJ2-7; 12 nucleotides align to TRBD2. Germline V lookup: CDR1 LGHNA, CDR2 YSLEER. The V segment lost 5 bases and the J segment 4 bases; nucleotides outside the gene matches: 6. This CDR3 contains 15 residues. DNA for the CDR3: TGCGCCAGCAGCGCGGGACTAGCGGGTACTTACGAGCAGTACTTC. As protein: CASSAGLAGTYEQYF.

The rearrangement joins TRBV7-6 to TRBJ2-7; 11 bases are a match to TRBD1. With V trimmed by 2 bases and J by 4 bases, 10 bases remained unmatched. Germline CDR1 reads SGHVS; CDR2 reads FNYEAQ. The CDR3 spans 17 residues. The DNA for the CDR3 is TGTGCCAGCAGCTTATCCCCAACCGGGACAGGGGGGTACGAGCAGTACTTC. It yields the protein CASSLSPTGTGGYEQYF.

This clone was recorded once. The gene calls are TRBV9 and TRBJ2-3, with 9 bases aligning to TRBD2. Germline CDR1 reads SGDLS; CDR2 reads YYNGEE. The CDR3 sequence is 17 residues long. With V trimmed by 4 bases and J by 4 bases, 13 bases remained unmatched. The CDR3 DNA reads TGTGCCAGCAGCTCCAAGACTAGCGGAAACGGTGCAGATACGCAGTATTTT. It codes for CASSSKTSGNGADTQYF. The full variable domain, with the rest looked up from reference TRBV9 and TRBJ2-3, is DSGVTQTPKHLITATGQRVTLRCSPRSGDLSVYWYQQSLDQGLQFLIQYYNGEERAKGNILERFSAQQFPDLHSELNLSSLELGDSALYFCASSSKTSGNGADTQYFGPGTRLTVL.

This chain links TRBV7-3 with TRBJ1-1; no firm D call. Trimming removed 0 bases from V and 3 bases from J, with 8 bases in between. CDR1 and CDR2 from the germline V gene are SGHTA and FQGTGA. This CDR3 is built from 14 residues. The CDR3 bases are TGTGCCAGCAGCTTAACGCCGGGGTACACTGAAGCTTTCTTT. Translated: CASSLTPGYTEAFF. Combining the CDR3 with reference TRBV7-3 and TRBJ1-1 gives the whole variable domain GAGVSQTPSNKVTEKGKYVELRCDPISGHTALYWYRQSLGQGPEFLIYFQGTGAADDSGLPNDRFFAVRPEGSVSTLKIQRTERGDSAVYLCASSLTPGYTEAFFGQGTRLTVV.

This chain uses TRBV5-1 with TRBJ2-7, with D perhaps matching TRBD1 (5 bases). Between the trimmed V and J ends, which lost 4 bases and 0 bases, there was a span of 8 bases. This CDR3 contains 13 residues. From germline, CDR1 is SGHRS and CDR2 YFSETQ. For the CDR3, the DNA is TGCGCCAGCAGCCCCAGGGTCTCCTACGAGCAGTACTTC. It is translated as CASSPRVSYEQYF.

This clone appeared a single time. The rearrangement joins TRBV9 to TRBJ2-1; 12 nucleotides line up with TRBD2. Germline-derived CDR1 and CDR2 are SGDLS and YYNGEE. The CDR3 is made up of 22 amino acids. Trimming at V came to 4 bases and at J to 2 bases, leaving 22 bases not matched to a gene. The chain's CDR3 is CASSWSQYPGRRTSGTYNEQFF. The CDR3 DNA reads TGTGCCAGCAGCTGGAGCCAATATCCGGGACGGAGGACTAGCGGGACCTACAATGAGCAGTTCTTC.

The rearrangement joins TRBV27 to TRBJ2-7, with a tentative D call TRBD2 (6 bases). From germline, CDR1 is MNHEY and CDR2 SMNVEV (reference sequence). V gave up 8 bases and J gave up 4 bases, with 15 bases separating them. This CDR3 comprises 13 residues. CDR3 nucleotide sequence: TGTGCCAGCGAGGTTGGAGGGAAGTACGAGCAGTACTTC. Amino acid sequence: CASEVGGKYEQYF.

This rearrangement joins TRBV10-3 to TRBJ2-5, with D possibly being TRBD1 (6 bases). Trimming took 4 bases from V and 1 from J, leaving 13 bases between them. This CDR3 region has 15 residues. Germline V CDR1 and CDR2: ENHRY, SYGVKD. DNA for the CDR3: TGTGCCATCAGTGGGGGGCAGGGACCCCAAGAGACCCAGTACTTC. It translates to CAISGGQGPQETQYF.

The chain employs TRBV15 and TRBJ1-5, with D unresolved. Deletions cut 0 bases from V and 11 bases from J, with 11 bases between. The CDR3 is 13 amino acids. CDR1 LNHNV and CDR2 YYDKDF come from the germline V gene (reference sequence). The CDR3 is CATSRDYLVAQHF. As DNA, the CDR3 is TGTGCCACCAGCAGAGATTACCTGGTAGCCCAGCATTTT.

The J gene is TRBJ1-2, the V gene TRBV18; possible D gene TRBD1, 6 bases. Trimming removed 2 bases from V and 2 bases from J, with 12 bases in between. CDR3 length equals 15 residues. In germline, CDR1 is KGHSH, CDR2 LQKENI. CDR3 sequence reads: CASSPVSQGNYGYTF. The CDR3, as DNA: TGTGCCAGCTCACCAGTATCCCAGGGGAACTATGGCTACACCTTC. Full variable domain (missing parts from reference TRBV18 and TRBJ1-2): NAGVMQNPRHLVRRRGQEARLRCSPMKGHSHVYWYRQLPEEGLKFMVYLQKENIIDESGMPKERFSAEFPKEGPSILRIQQVVRGDSAAYFCASSPVSQGNYGYTFGSGTRLTVV.

The count of this clone is one. V gene TRBV2 combines with J gene TRBJ1-2; 8 positions agree with TRBD1. Germline-derived CDR1 and CDR2 are SNHLY and FYNNEI. With 4 bases clipped from V and 6 bases from J, the junction kept 7 bases outside the gene matches. The CDR3 totals 14 residues. The CDR3 sequence: CASSGQGWWDGYTF. The CDR3 region has the DNA TGTGCCAGCAGTGGACAGGGGTGGTGGGATGGCTACACCTTC.

The chain couples TRBV4-1 to TRBJ2-7; possible D gene TRBD2, 6 bases. V was shortened by 1 base and J by 4 bases, with 14 bases between the two germline ends. CDR1 and CDR2 from the germline V gene are MGHRA and YSYEKL. This CDR3 contains 15 residues. The CDR3 sequence: CASSQAWDGGYEQYF. The CDR3, as DNA: TGCGCCAGCAGCCAAGCTTGGGACGGAGGGTACGAGCAGTACTTC.

The V gene is TRBV7-9, the J gene TRBJ2-5; 7 bases map to TRBD2. Germline V CDR1 and CDR2: SEHNR, FQNEAQ (reference sequence). The trim removed 1 base at V and 2 bases at J, leaving 7 bases unmatched. The CDR3 is made up of 16 amino acids. The CDR3 spells CASSLGVAGRQETQYF. DNA for the CDR3: TGTGCCAGCAGCTTAGGCGTAGCGGGTAGACAAGAGACCCAGTACTTC.

V usage is TRBV5-6 and J usage is TRBJ2-4, with D possibly being TRBD2 (6 bases). Germline CDR1 and CDR2: SGHDT and YYEEEE. This CDR3 comprises 15 residues. Trimming shortened V by 0 bases and J by 1 base, and 8 bases separated the two germline ends. The CDR3 loop reads CASSLAGRAKNIQYF. For the CDR3, the DNA is TGTGCCAGCAGCTTGGCAGGGAGGGCCAAAAACATTCAGTACTTC.

The chain is built from TRBV7-9 and TRBJ2-7; 7 bases match TRBD1. The CDR3 covers 14 residues. CDR1 is SEHNR and CDR2 is FQNEAQ in the germline V gene (reference sequence). V gave up 5 bases and J gave up 1 base; unmatched junction bases: 5. The CDR3 loop is CASSRGQPSYEQYF. CDR3 sequence (DNA): TGTGCCAGCAGCCGGGGACAGCCTTCCTACGAGCAGTACTTC.

This clone was observed a few times. The chain joins TRBV6-1 to TRBJ2-5; D is unclear. Trimming stripped 1 base from V and 2 bases from J, with 11 bases between. The CDR3 extends over 15 amino acids. Germline CDR1 and CDR2: MNHNS and SASEGT. CDR3 sequence reads: CASSEGWAKQETQYF. The CDR3 DNA follows: TGTGCCAGCAGTGAAGGGTGGGCGAAGCAAGAGACCCAGTACTTC.